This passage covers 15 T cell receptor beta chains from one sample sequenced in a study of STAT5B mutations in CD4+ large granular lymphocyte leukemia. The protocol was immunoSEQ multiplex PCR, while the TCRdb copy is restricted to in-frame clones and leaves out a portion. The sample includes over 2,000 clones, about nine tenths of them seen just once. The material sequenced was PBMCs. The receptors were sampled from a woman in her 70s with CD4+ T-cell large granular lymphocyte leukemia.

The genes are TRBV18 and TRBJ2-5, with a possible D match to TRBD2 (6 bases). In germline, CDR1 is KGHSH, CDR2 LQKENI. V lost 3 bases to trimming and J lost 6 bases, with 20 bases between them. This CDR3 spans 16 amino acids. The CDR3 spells CASSPQTSGSMKTQYF. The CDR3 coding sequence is TGTGCCAGCTCACCTCAGACTAGTGGGTCCATGAAGACCCAGTACTTC.

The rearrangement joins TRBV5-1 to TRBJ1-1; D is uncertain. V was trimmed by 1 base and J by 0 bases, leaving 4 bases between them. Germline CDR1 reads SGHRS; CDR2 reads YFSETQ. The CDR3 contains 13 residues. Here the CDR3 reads CASSLSVNTEAFF. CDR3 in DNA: TGCGCCAGCAGCTTGTCGGTGAACACTGAAGCTTTCTTT.

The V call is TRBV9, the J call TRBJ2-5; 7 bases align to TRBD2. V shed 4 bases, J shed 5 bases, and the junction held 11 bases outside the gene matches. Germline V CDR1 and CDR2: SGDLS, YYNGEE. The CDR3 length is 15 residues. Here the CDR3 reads CASSPLGGPGETQYF. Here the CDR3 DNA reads TGTGCCAGCAGCCCCCTGGGAGGGCCGGGTGAGACCCAGTACTTC. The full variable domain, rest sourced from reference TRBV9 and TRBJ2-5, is DSGVTQTPKHLITATGQRVTLRCSPRSGDLSVYWYQQSLDQGLQFLIQYYNGEERAKGNILERFSAQQFPDLHSELNLSSLELGDSALYFCASSPLGGPGETQYFGPGTRLLVL.

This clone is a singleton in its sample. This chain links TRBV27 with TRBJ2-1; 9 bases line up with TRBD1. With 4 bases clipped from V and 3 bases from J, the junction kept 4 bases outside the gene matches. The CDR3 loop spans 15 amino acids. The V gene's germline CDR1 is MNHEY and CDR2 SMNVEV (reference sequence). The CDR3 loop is CASSSGQGLYNEQFF. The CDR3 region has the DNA TGTGCCAGCAGTTCCGGACAGGGGCTCTACAATGAGCAGTTCTTC.

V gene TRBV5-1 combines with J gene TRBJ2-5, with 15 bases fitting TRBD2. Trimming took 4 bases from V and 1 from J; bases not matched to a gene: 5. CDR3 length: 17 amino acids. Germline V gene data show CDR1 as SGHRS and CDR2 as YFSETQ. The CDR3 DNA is TGCGCCAGCAGCCCCCCGGGACTAGCGGGGGGCCAAGAGACCCAGTACTTC. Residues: CASSPPGLAGGQETQYF.

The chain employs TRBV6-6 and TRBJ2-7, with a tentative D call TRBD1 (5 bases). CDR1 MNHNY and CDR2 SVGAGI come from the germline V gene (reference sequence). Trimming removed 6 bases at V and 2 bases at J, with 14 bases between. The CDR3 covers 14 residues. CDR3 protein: CASRASTGPYEQYF. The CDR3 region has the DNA TGTGCCAGCAGAGCTTCAACAGGACCCTACGAGCAGTACTTC.

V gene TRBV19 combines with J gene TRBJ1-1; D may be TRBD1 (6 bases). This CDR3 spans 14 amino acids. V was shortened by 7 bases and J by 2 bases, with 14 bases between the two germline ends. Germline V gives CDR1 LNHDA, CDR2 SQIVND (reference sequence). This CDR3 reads CASNPRDINTEAFF. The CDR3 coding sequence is TGTGCCAGTAACCCCCGGGACATCAACACTGAAGCTTTCTTT.

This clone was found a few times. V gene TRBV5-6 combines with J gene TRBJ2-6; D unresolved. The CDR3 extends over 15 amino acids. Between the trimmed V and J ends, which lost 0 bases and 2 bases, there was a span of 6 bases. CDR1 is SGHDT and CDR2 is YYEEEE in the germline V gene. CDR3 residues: CASSLVGAGANVLTF. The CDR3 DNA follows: TGTGCCAGCAGCTTGGTTGGGGCTGGGGCCAACGTCCTGACTTTC.

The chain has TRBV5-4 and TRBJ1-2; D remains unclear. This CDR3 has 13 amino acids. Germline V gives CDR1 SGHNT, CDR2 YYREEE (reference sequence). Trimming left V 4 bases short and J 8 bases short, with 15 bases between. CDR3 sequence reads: CASSLAKPDGYTF. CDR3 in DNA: TGTGCCAGCAGCCTGGCCAAGCCCGACGGCTACACCTTC.

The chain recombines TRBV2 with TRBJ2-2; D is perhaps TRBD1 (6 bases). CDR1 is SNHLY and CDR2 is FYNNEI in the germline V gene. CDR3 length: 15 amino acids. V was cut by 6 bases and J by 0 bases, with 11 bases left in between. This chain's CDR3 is CASRPRTANTGELFF. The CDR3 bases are TGTGCCAGCAGACCTAGGACAGCGAACACCGGGGAGCTGTTTTTT.

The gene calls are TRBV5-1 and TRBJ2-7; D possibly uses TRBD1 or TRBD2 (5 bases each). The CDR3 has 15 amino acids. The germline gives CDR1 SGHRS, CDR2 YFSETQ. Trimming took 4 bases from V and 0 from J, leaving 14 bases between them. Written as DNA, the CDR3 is TGCGCCAGCAGCACCGGGACGACGAGCTCCTACGAGCAGTACTTC. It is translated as CASSTGTTSSYEQYF.

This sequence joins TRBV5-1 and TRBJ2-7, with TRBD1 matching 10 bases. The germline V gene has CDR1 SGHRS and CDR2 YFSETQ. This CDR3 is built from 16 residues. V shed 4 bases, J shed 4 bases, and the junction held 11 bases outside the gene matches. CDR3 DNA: TGCGCCAGCAGCAGACTCGCCGGGACAGGGGCTTACGAGCAGTACTTC. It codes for CASSRLAGTGAYEQYF.

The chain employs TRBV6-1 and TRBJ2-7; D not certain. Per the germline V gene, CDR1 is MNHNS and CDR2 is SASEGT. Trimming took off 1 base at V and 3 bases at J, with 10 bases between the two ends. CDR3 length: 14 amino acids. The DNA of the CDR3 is TGTGCCAGCAGTGAAGGATGGACGGGCTACGAGCAGTACTTC. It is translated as CASSEGWTGYEQYF.

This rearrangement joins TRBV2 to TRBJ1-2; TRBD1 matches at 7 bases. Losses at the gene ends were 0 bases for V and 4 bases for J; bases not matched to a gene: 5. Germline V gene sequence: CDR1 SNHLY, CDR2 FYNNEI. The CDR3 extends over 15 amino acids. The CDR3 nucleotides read TGTGCCAGCAGTGAAGCCTCAGGGGGAGGCTATGGCTACACCTTC. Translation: CASSEASGGGYGYTF.

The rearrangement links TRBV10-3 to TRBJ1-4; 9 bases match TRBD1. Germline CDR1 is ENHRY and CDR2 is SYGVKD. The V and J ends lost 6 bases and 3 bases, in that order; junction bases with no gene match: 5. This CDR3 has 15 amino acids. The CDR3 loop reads CAIRTGQGSNEKLFF. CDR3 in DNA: TGTGCCATCAGGACAGGACAGGGGTCTAATGAAAAACTGTTTTTT.